This T cell receptor beta chain stems from a study of tumor-infiltrating lymphocytes in primary liver carcinoma. For the study at large: Samples returned roughly 3.5 to 8 million productive TCRbeta reads, a yield that was similar across tissue types.

It was from approximately 20-30 mg of unsorted bulk tissue that RNA and DNA were co-extracted. The V end was cut by 7 bases, the J end by 1 base, with 24 bases between. This CDR3 has 18 amino acids. From germline, CDR1 is SGHAT and CDR2 FQDESV (reference sequence). Researchers generated TCR beta cDNA from around 0.55 ug of total RNA, relying on a constant-region primer. Nested multiplex PCR, run for three rounds with slightly modified ARM-PCR, yielded TCR beta libraries. A C-beta reverse primer was combined with TRBV1-TRBV30 forward primers in the first two PCR rounds, and each round had about 10 cycles. TCRdb reprocessed the multiplex PCR reads via MiXCR and lists one record per CDR3 protein. The data contain roughly 190,000 distinct CDR3 sequences, around four fifths of them singletons.

The TCR sequence derives from a man aged 35 to 55 with primary liver carcinoma and hepatitis B virus infection. Sequencing was performed on tumor tissue from primary liver carcinoma. The chain has TRBV11-1 and TRBJ2-3; D remains unclear. In DNA, the CDR3 is TGTGCCAGCAACTCTGGAAGCTCTGTTGGAGCCCGCACAGATACGCAGTATTTT. The encoded protein is CASNSGSSVGARTDTQYF.